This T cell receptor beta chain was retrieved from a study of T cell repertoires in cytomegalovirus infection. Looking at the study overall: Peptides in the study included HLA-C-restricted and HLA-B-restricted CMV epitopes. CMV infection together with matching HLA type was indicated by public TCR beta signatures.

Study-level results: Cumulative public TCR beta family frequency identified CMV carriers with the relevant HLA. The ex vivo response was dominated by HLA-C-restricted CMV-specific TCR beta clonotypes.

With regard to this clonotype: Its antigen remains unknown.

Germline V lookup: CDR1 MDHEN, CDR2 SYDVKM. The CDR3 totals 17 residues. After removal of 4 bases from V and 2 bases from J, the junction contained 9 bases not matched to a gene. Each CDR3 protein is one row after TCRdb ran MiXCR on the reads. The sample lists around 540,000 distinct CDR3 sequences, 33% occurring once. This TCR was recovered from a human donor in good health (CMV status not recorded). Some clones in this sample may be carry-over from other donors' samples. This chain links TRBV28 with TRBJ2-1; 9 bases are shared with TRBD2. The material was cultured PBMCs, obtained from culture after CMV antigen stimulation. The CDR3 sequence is CASSSPRRGGAYNEQFF. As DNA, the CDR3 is TGTGCCAGCAGTTCCCCCCGCCGCGGGGGGGCCTACAATGAGCAGTTCTTC.